A selection of T cell receptor beta chains follows, all from one sample in a study of CD8 T cell repertoires and HIV-1 epitope variants. Generated by immunoSEQ multiplex PCR, the TCRdb table keeps only in-frame clones and is missing some. Of about 2,600 clones in the sample, around 66% were seen once. Their antigens are not known. The source material was cultured CD8+ T cells derived from PBMCs. The receptors here all came from a male donor with HIV. The CDR3 runs from the conserved cysteine through the conserved F or W. The D gene is left open where the match is weak. Clone size, where shown, is once, few, many, or a class for clones that have expanded.

NA	TRBD1	TRBV28	TRBJ2-7	CASKDRVINEQYF	TGTGCCAGCAAGGACAGGGTAATCAACGAGCAGTACTTC
NA	NA	TRBV13	TRBJ2-7	CASSAPGPPYEQYF	TGTGCCAGCAGCGCTCCGGGACCCCCCTACGAGCAGTACTTC
NA	NA	TRBV2	TRBJ2-1	CASKTDRYNEQFF	TGTGCCAGCAAGACGGACCGATACAATGAGCAGTTCTTC
NA	TRBD1	TRBV7-9	TRBJ2-5	CASSPLPGQGEETQYF	TGTGCCAGCAGCCCCCTCCCGGGACAGGGAGAGGAGACCCAGTACTTC
NA	TRBD2	TRBV6-1	TRBJ2-2	CARGGLAGTGELFF	TGTGCCAGAGGGGGACTAGCGGGAACCGGGGAGCTGTTTTTT
NA	NA	TRBV28	TRBJ2-1	CASSFFGTSYNEQFF	TGTGCCAGCAGTTTCTTTGGGACTTCATACAATGAGCAGTTCTTC
NA	TRBD1	TRBV28	TRBJ1-2	CASSSTAGTGGPNYGYTF	TGTGCCAGCAGTTCTACTGCCGGGACAGGGGGCCCTAACTATGGCTACACCTTC
NA	TRBD2	TRBV6-1	TRBJ2-7	CASSEESGGAYEQYF	TGTGCCAGCAGTGAAGAAAGCGGGGGGGCCTACGAGCAGTACTTC
large	NA	TRBV28	TRBJ1-2	CASSIRPTDFDYGYTF	TGTGCCAGCAGTATACGCCCGACAGATTTCGACTATGGCTACACCTTC
few	NA	TRBV28	TRBJ2-7	CASKIIESGHEQYF	TGTGCCAGCAAAATCATCGAATCGGGCCACGAGCAGTACTTC
NA	NA	TRBV9	TRBJ1-4	CASSVEDRSNEKLFF	TGTGCCAGCAGCGTAGAGGACCGCTCTAATGAAAAACTGTTTTTT
NA	NA	TRBV15	TRBJ2-3	CATARQAGLSTDTQYF	TGTGCCACAGCTCGGCAGGCAGGGCTTAGCACAGATACGCAGTATTTT
NA	NA	TRBV4-3	TRBJ1-1	CASSQDPTDQNLNTEAFF	TGCGCCAGCAGCCAAGACCCGACCGATCAAAACCTGAACACTGAAGCTTTCTTT
NA	NA	TRBV29-1	TRBJ2-7	CSVEVDSYSYEQYF	TGCAGCGTTGAAGTAGACTCCTACTCCTACGAGCAGTACTTC
NA	NA	TRBV5-6	TRBJ2-6	CASRLGISGANVLTF	TGTGCCAGCAGACTTGGGATAAGTGGGGCCAACGTCCTGACTTTC
few	NA	TRBV11-1	TRBJ2-3	CASSLVPSLTTDTQYF	TGTGCCAGCAGCTTAGTCCCTAGTCTTACCACAGATACGCAGTATTTT
NA	TRBD1	TRBV19	TRBJ2-6	CASGTGGSGANVLTF	TGTGCCAGTGGGACAGGGGGCTCTGGGGCCAACGTCCTGACTTTC
NA	NA	TRBV27	TRBJ2-7	CASRSHLGALGYEQYF	TGTGCCAGCAGATCACACCTGGGGGCGCTGGGGTACGAGCAGTACTTC
NA	NA	TRBV11-3	TRBJ2-2	CASSLESSSKLFF	TGTGCCAGCAGCTTAGAATCAAGTTCCAAGCTGTTTTTT
NA	NA	TRBV7-2	TRBJ2-2	CASSLIGDGELFF	TGTGCCAGCAGCTTAATCGGGGACGGGGAGCTGTTTTTT
NA	NA	TRBV28	TRBJ2-3	CASRRLADTQYF	TGTGCCAGCAGGAGACTGGCAGATACGCAGTATTTT
NA	TRBD1	TRBV28	TRBJ1-5	CASSGTGYNQPQHF	TGTGCCAGCAGTGGGACAGGGTACAATCAGCCCCAGCATTTT
NA	NA	TRBV27	TRBJ2-7	CASTPGGDSNYEQYF	TGTGCCAGCACTCCTGGGGGGGACAGCAACTACGAGCAGTACTTC
NA	NA	TRBV9	TRBJ1-2	CASSTNIGGYTF	TGTGCCAGCAGCACCAATATTGGAGGCTACACCTTC